These 28 T cell receptor beta chains were sequenced from one sample in a study of blood T cell repertoires in COVID-19. The assay was immunoSEQ multiplex PCR, and TCRdb's table has in-frame clones only and misses some. The sample shows about 200,000 clones, about four fifths of them seen only once. Sample: peripheral blood. All receptors derive from a woman aged 40 to 50 with active or convalescent COVID-19.

The rearrangement uses TRBV7-9 and TRBJ2-3; D is undetermined. CDR3 length equals 12 residues. Looked up from germline, CDR1 is SEHNR and CDR2 is FQNEAQ (reference sequence). V shed 1 base and J shed 6 bases, with 5 bases lying between them. The CDR3 region has the DNA TGTGCCAGCAGCTTAGACGCGGATACGCAGTATTTT. Protein sequence: CASSLDADTQYF.

The genes are TRBV7-2 and TRBJ2-5; D gene unclear. This CDR3 has 13 residues. Germline V lookup: CDR1 SGHTA, CDR2 FQGNSA. V lost 2 bases and J lost 2, with 6 bases in between. The CDR3 nucleotides read TGTGCCAGCAGCTTATCACAGCAAGAGACCCAGTACTTC. Translation: CASSLSQQETQYF. Full variable domain (rest looked up from reference TRBV7-2 and TRBJ2-5): GAGVSQSPSNKVTEKGKDVELRCDPISGHTALYWYRQSLGQGLEFLIYFQGNSAPDKSGLPSDRFSAERTGGSVSTLTIQRTQQEDSAVYLCASSLSQQETQYFGPGTRLLVL.

The V gene is TRBV5-1, the J gene TRBJ1-3; a possible D gene is TRBD1 (6 bases). Germline CDR1 SGHRS, CDR2 YFSETQ. V lost 3 bases, J lost 0 bases, and 16 bases lay in between. This CDR3 has 17 amino acids. CDR3: CASSSRTGSISGNTIYF. DNA for the CDR3: TGCGCCAGCAGCTCCCGTACAGGGAGCATCTCTGGAAACACCATATATTTT.

A few counts support this clone. The chain employs TRBV11-2 and TRBJ1-1; the D is unclear. The germline CDR1 and CDR2 sequences are SGHAT and FQNNGV. Trimming took off 5 bases at V and 10 bases at J, with 11 bases between the two ends. There are 11 residues in the CDR3. The CDR3 loop is CASSVGVVAFF. DNA of the CDR3: TGTGCCAGCAGCGTGGGAGTGGTAGCTTTCTTT. The full variable domain, completed using reference TRBV11-2 and TRBJ1-1, is EAGVAQSPRYKIIEKRQSVAFWCNPISGHATLYWYQQILGQGPKLLIQFQNNGVVDDSQLPKDRFSAERLKGVDSTLKIQPAKLEDSAVYLCASSVGVVAFFGQGTRLTVV.

This chain connects TRBV14 to TRBJ1-2; no clear D. The CDR3 is made up of 16 amino acids. CDR1 SGHDN and CDR2 FVKESK come from the germline V gene. The germline V and J ends were trimmed by 3 bases and 0 bases, with 14 bases remaining between them. The CDR3 nucleotides are TGTGCCAGCAGCCACCTTGCGGGCCTAGCTAACTATGGCTACACCTTC. Translating it yields CASSHLAGLANYGYTF.

The rearrangement uses TRBV19 and TRBJ1-2; D is possibly TRBD1 (6 bases). The length of the CDR3 is 13 residues. Germline V gives CDR1 LNHDA, CDR2 SQIVND (reference sequence). V was shortened by 3 bases and J by 2 bases, with 7 bases between the two germline ends. The CDR3 sequence is CASSMGTNYGYTF. DNA for the CDR3: TGTGCCAGTAGTATGGGGACAAACTATGGCTACACCTTC.

With regard to this clone: Just one base apart from a much larger clone, this may be a read error. The rearrangement uses TRBV11-1 and TRBJ1-1; D is unresolved. The V end was cut by 1 base, the J end by 1 base, with 4 bases between. CDR1 SGHAT and CDR2 FQDESV come from the germline V gene (reference sequence). The CDR3 runs to 13 residues. The CDR3 sequence is CASSLGQNTEAFF. In nucleotides, the CDR3 is TGTGCCAGCAGCTTAGGGCAGAACACTGAAGCTTTCTTT. The whole variable domain, filled in from reference TRBV11-1 and TRBJ1-1, reads EAEVAQSPRYKITEKSQAVAFWCDPISGHATLYWYRQILGQGPELLVQFQDESVVDDSQLPKDRFSAERLKGVDSTLKIQPAELGDSAMYLCASSLGQNTEAFFGQGTRLTVV.

The J gene is TRBJ2-7, the V gene TRBV7-9; maybe TRBD1 (6 bases). The ends were cut back, 3 bases at V and 5 bases at J, with 11 bases in the middle. Germline V CDR1 and CDR2: SEHNR, FQNEAQ (reference sequence). CDR3 length: 13 residues. This chain's CDR3 is CASSLGHKNEQYF. DNA for the CDR3: TGTGCCAGCAGCTTGGGACATAAAAACGAGCAGTACTTC. The full variable domain, with the rest looked up from reference TRBV7-9 and TRBJ2-7, is DTGVSQNPRHKITKRGQNVTFRCDPISEHNRLYWYRQTLGQGPEFLTYFQNEAQLEKSRLLSDRFSAERPKGSFSTLEIQRTEQGDSAMYLCASSLGHKNEQYFGPGTRLTVT.

The DNA of the CDR3 is TGTGTCAGAAGCTGTGCGGGCCCTGGAAACACCATATATTTT. Translating it yields CVRSCAGPGNTIYF. The chain is built from TRBV7-5 and TRBJ1-3. TRBV7-5 has pseudogene status. This CDR3 spans 14 amino acids.

A single count supports this clone. The rearrangement joins TRBV7-9 to TRBJ2-3; D is ambiguous. This CDR3 comprises 12 residues. Trimming cost V 9 bases and J 1 base, with 8 bases left between them. CDR1 and CDR2 (germline): SEHNR, FQNEAQ (reference sequence). CDR3 nucleotide sequence: TGTGCCAGTCTACCTGGCACAGATACGCAGTATTTT. Translated: CASLPGTDTQYF.

The chain links TRBV5-1 to TRBJ1-1, with 7 bases identical to TRBD1. This CDR3 contains 15 residues. Germline V CDR1 and CDR2: SGHRS, YFSETQ. The trim removed 4 bases at V and 4 bases at J, leaving 10 bases unmatched. The CDR3, as DNA: TGCGCCAGCAGCACGGGGGACAGAAGGAGCACTGAAGCTTTCTTT. Encoded protein: CASSTGDRRSTEAFF. Drawing the rest from reference TRBV5-1 and TRBJ1-1, the complete variable domain is KAGVTQTPRYLIKTRGQQVTLSCSPISGHRSVSWYQQTPGQGLQFLFEYFSETQRNKGNFPGRFSGRQFSNSRSEMNVSTLELGDSALYLCASSTGDRRSTEAFFGQGTRLTVV.

This chain joins TRBV19 and TRBJ2-4; 8 nucleotides match TRBD2. The length of the CDR3 is 14 residues. CDR1 LNHDA and CDR2 SQIVND come from the germline V gene (reference sequence). With 7 bases clipped from V and 2 bases from J, the junction kept 4 bases outside the gene matches. In DNA form, the CDR3 reads TGTGCCAGTACCTCGGGGGGGCCCAAAAACATTCAGTACTTC. This gives the protein CASTSGGPKNIQYF.

The rearrangement joins TRBV28 to TRBJ1-5, with unresolved D. Germline values: CDR1 MDHEN, CDR2 SYDVKM. Trimming took 2 bases from V and 1 from J, leaving 6 bases between them. This CDR3 comprises 14 residues. The CDR3 DNA reads as TGTGCCAGCAGTTTACCACTCAGCAATCAGCCCCAGCATTTT. Translated, it gives CASSLPLSNQPQHF.

The chain carries TRBV27 and TRBJ2-3, with TRBD2 matching over 12 bases. Germline CDR1 MNHEY, CDR2 SMNVEV (reference sequence). The CDR3 runs to 17 residues. J lost 2 bases, V lost 6 bases, and 9 bases had no gene match. In nucleotides, the CDR3 is TGTGCCAGCAGCAAAAGGACTAGCGGGGTACTCACAGATACGCAGTATTTT. This gives the protein CASSKRTSGVLTDTQYF.

This clone has more than one count but fewer than ten. This sequence joins TRBV6-1 and TRBJ2-7; no clear D gene. This CDR3 has 13 residues. In germline, CDR1 is MNHNS, CDR2 SASEGT. Trimming shortened V by 2 bases and J by 0 bases, and 5 bases separated the two germline ends. CDR3 nucleotides: TGTGCCAGCAGTGAAAGGAGCTCCTACGAGCAGTACTTC. It specifies CASSERSSYEQYF.

J is TRBJ2-7 and V is TRBV6-5; TRBD2 agrees at 11 bases. Germline trimming cut 4 bases from V and 6 bases from J; bases unmatched to any gene: 5. The germline gives CDR1 MNHEY, CDR2 SVGAGI. The CDR3 is made up of 14 amino acids. CDR3 bases: TGTGCCAGCAGTTGGAGAGGGACTAGCGGCGAGCAGTACTTC. This encodes CASSWRGTSGEQYF.

In its sample, this clone was seen once. V gene TRBV11-2 combines with J gene TRBJ2-2, with TRBD2 matching 7 bases. CDR3 length: 16 amino acids. The V gene's germline CDR1 is SGHAT and CDR2 FQNNGV. J was trimmed by 4 bases and V by 5 bases; bases with no gene match: 10. The CDR3 protein is CASSTWTSLFTGELFF. CDR3 DNA: TGTGCCAGCAGCACTTGGACTAGTCTGTTCACCGGGGAGCTGTTTTTT.

The chain recombines TRBV3-1 (or the pseudogene TRBV3-2) with TRBJ1-1; perhaps TRBD1 as D (5 bases). Deletions cut 0 bases from V and 3 bases from J, with 17 bases between. The germline V gene has CDR1 LGHDT and CDR2 YNNKEL (reference sequence). The CDR3 contains 17 residues. CDR3 bases: TGTGCCAGCAGCCAAGATGGGGCCCCCGATAGGTACACTGAAGCTTTCTTT. It yields the protein CASSQDGAPDRYTEAFF.

In this sample, this clone turned up once. V gene TRBV21-1 combines with J gene TRBJ2-7; the listed D gene, TRBD2, was not tested against the DNA. TRBV21-1 is reported as a pseudogene. The CDR3 has 18 residues. This CDR3 is CASSKGFKGLAVYYEQYF. The DNA for the CDR3 is TGTGCCAGCAGCAAAGGTTTCAAGGGACTAGCGGTTTACTACGAGCAGTACTTC.

V usage is TRBV7-8 and J usage is TRBJ1-5; 11 bases map to TRBD1. Germline trimming cut 5 bases from V and 7 bases from J; bases unmatched to any gene: 10. CDR3 length equals 16 residues. Germline CDR1 SGHVS, CDR2 FQNEAQ. The DNA for the CDR3 is TGTGCCAGCAGCGGGCCCGGGACAGGGGGGGGACAGCCCCAGCATTTT. Translating gives CASSGPGTGGGQPQHF. The variable domain in full, completed from reference TRBV7-8 and TRBJ1-5, reads GAGVSQSPRYKVAKRGQDVALRCDPISGHVSLFWYQQALGQGPEFLTYFQNEAQLDKSGLPSDRFFAERPEGSVSTLKIQRTQQEDSAVYLCASSGPGTGGGQPQHFGDGTRLSIL.

This chain uses TRBV5-8 with TRBJ1-2; 7 positions match TRBD1. CDR3 length equals 14 residues. V lost 4 bases to trimming and J lost 8 bases; unmatched junction nucleotides: 11. CDR1 and CDR2 (germline): SGHTS, YDEGEE. The DNA of the CDR3 is TGTGCCAGCAGCGCGGCACAGGGGACTTTAGGCTACACCTTC. Translating gives CASSAAQGTLGYTF.

The gene calls are TRBV6-5 and TRBJ1-5; the D is unclear. V was cut by 6 bases and J by 1 base, with 13 bases left in between. This CDR3 region has 15 residues. CDR1 MNHEY and CDR2 SVGAGI come from the germline V gene. The CDR3 sequence: CASSGSMKSNQPQHF. CDR3 nucleotides: TGTGCCAGCAGCGGGAGCATGAAAAGCAATCAGCCCCAGCATTTT.

The chain combines TRBV29-1 with TRBJ2-7, with D maybe TRBD2 (7 bases). The CDR3 spans 13 residues. Germline-derived CDR1 and CDR2 are SQVTM and ANQGSEA. V lost 7 bases and J 6 bases, leaving 19 bases between the germline ends. The CDR3 loop is CSAESGGRGEQYF. CDR3 nucleotide sequence: TGCAGCGCCGAATCGGGGGGCCGTGGCGAGCAGTACTTC.

The V and J genes are TRBV12-5 and TRBJ2-2, with D maybe TRBD2 (5 bases). The CDR3 consists of 13 residues. V dropped 0 bases and J dropped 8 bases, with 7 bases sitting between them. CDR1 is LGHNT, CDR2 FRNRAP, per germline. The chain's CDR3 is CASGLVRTGELFF. DNA for the CDR3: TGTGCTAGTGGTTTGGTACGGACTGGGGAGCTGTTTTTT.

This chain joins TRBV11-1 and TRBJ1-6; possibly TRBD1 for D (6 bases). Deletions cut 4 bases from V and 10 bases from J, with 14 bases between. Germline CDR1 is SGHAT and CDR2 is FQDESV (reference sequence). This CDR3 contains 14 residues. The chain's CDR3 is CASSSRDTRSPLHF. CDR3 nucleotides: TGTGCCAGCAGCTCTAGGGACACCCGGTCACCCCTCCACTTT. The entire variable domain, with the rest obtained from reference TRBV11-1 and TRBJ1-6, is as follows: EAEVAQSPRYKITEKSQAVAFWCDPISGHATLYWYRQILGQGPELLVQFQDESVVDDSQLPKDRFSAERLKGVDSTLKIQPAELGDSAMYLCASSSRDTRSPLHFGNGTRLTVT.

The chain couples TRBV5-6 to TRBJ2-7, with D perhaps TRBD2 (6 bases). The CDR3 spans 16 residues. Per germline, CDR1 SGHDT and CDR2 YYEEEE. Trimming removed 3 bases at V and 2 bases at J, with 18 bases between. CDR3 protein: CASSWGPGTLAYEQYF. In DNA form, the CDR3 reads TGTGCCAGCAGCTGGGGACCTGGGACTTTGGCCTACGAGCAGTACTTC.

The rearrangement uses TRBV6-6 and TRBJ2-1; TRBD2 is a possible D gene (5 bases). Germline-derived CDR1 and CDR2 are MNHNY and SVGAGI (reference sequence). The CDR3 runs to 16 residues. Trimming left V 2 bases short and J 2 bases short, with 13 bases between. The CDR3 bases are TGTGCCAGCAGTTACGGTCGACGGGGAGCCTACAATGAGCAGTTCTTC. Encoded protein: CASSYGRRGAYNEQFF.

V is TRBV5-1 and J is TRBJ2-1; 10 bases map to TRBD2. The CDR3 has 14 amino acids. Germline V gene sequence: CDR1 SGHRS, CDR2 YFSETQ. Trimming removed 6 bases from V and 5 bases from J; junction bases left unmatched: 5. CDR3 amino acids: CASTWGTSDNEQFF. DNA for the CDR3: TGCGCCAGCACTTGGGGGACTAGCGACAATGAGCAGTTCTTC.